This is a list of T cell receptor beta chains from one sample in a study of PD-1 blockade in classical Hodgkin lymphoma. Clones were sequenced by immunoSEQ multiplex PCR, and TCRdb holds only the in-frame ones, with some missing. The data hold more than 13,000 clones, with 60% to 80% observed a single time. Material: peripheral blood mononuclear cells (PBMCs), obtained before the second cycle of nivolumab. The receptors here all came from a human donor with classical Hodgkin lymphoma. Each CDR3 is given with its conserved first and last residue. The order of the fields is D gene, V gene, clone size, J gene, CDR3 protein, CDR3 DNA. The D gene is left open where the match is weak. Expanded clones are given a class, and other clones once, few, many or no size at all.

TRBD1	TRBV2	-	TRBJ1-3	CASRGTGGMGNTIYF	TGTGCCAGCAGGGGGACAGGGGGCATGGGAAACACCATATATTTT
-	TRBV21-1	once	TRBJ2-1	CASSNGSRGPTDNEQFF	TGTGCCAGCAGCAATGGCTCTCGGGGGCCCACCGATAATGAGCAGTTCTTC
-	TRBV5-6	-	TRBJ1-5	CASSLGAGNQPQHF	TGTGCCAGCAGCTTGGGGGCTGGCAATCAGCCCCAGCATTTT
-	TRBV5-1	-	TRBJ2-5	CASSVRGETQYF	TGCGCCAGCAGCGTAAGGGGAGAGACCCAGTACTTC
-	TRBV28	once	TRBJ1-3	CASSIGGVSGNTIYF	TGTGCCAGCAGTATTGGGGGCGTCTCTGGAAACACCATATATTTT
-	TRBV5-6	-	TRBJ2-2	CASSFRQTGPNTGELFF	TGTGCCAGCAGCTTCCGGCAAACAGGGCCTAACACCGGGGAGCTGTTTTTT
-	TRBV5-1	once	TRBJ2-1	CASSLGTESSYNEQFF	TGCGCCAGCAGCTTGGGGACAGAGAGCTCCTACAATGAGCAGTTCTTC
TRBD2	TRBV7-2	-	TRBJ2-3	CASSMTSGVADTQYF	TGTGCCAGCAGTATGACTAGCGGGGTGGCAGATACGCAGTATTTT
TRBD1	TRBV7-9	-	TRBJ1-2	CASSATGGYGYTF	TGTGCCAGCAGCGCTACAGGGGGCTATGGCTACACCTTC
TRBD1	TRBV5-6	-	TRBJ2-4	CASRPSTGGAKNIQYF	TGTGCCAGCAGACCGAGTACAGGGGGCGCCAAAAACATTCAGTACTTC
TRBD1	TRBV18	-	TRBJ2-2	CASSLQGAAGELFF	TGTGCCAGCTCACTGCAGGGGGCAGCCGGGGAGCTGTTTTTT
-	TRBV13	-	TRBJ2-7	CASSLGGEGYYEQYF	TGTGCCAGCAGCTTGGGGGGAGAGGGCTACTACGAGCAGTACTTC
TRBD1	TRBV4-1	few	TRBJ2-3	CAGPDRGRTDTQYF	TGCGCCGGACCGGACAGGGGGAGAACAGATACGCAGTATTTT
-	TRBV5-1	-	TRBJ1-3	CASSLMGLSGNTIYF	TGCGCCAGCAGCTTGATGGGTCTGTCCGGAAACACCATATATTTT
-	TRBV11-2	-	TRBJ2-6	CASSSPGANVLTF	TGTGCCAGCAGCTCCCCTGGGGCCAACGTCCTGACTTTC
-	TRBV6-4	-	TRBJ1-2	CASSLGAAGSGGYTF	TGTGCCAGCAGCCTGGGGGCGGCGGGCTCGGGAGGCTACACCTTC
-	TRBV5-6	-	TRBJ1-2	CASSFFQEHYGYTF	TGTGCCAGCAGCTTCTTTCAGGAACACTATGGCTACACCTTC
TRBD1	TRBV6-6	-	TRBJ1-2	CATGTGYSYGYTF	TGTGCCACCGGGACAGGGTATTCCTATGGCTACACCTTC
TRBD1	TRBV18	-	TRBJ1-2	CASSPRQGAYGYTF	TGTGCCAGCTCACCCCGACAGGGGGCTTATGGCTACACCTTC
-	TRBV19	-	TRBJ1-2	CASRMDSANYGYTF	TGTGCCAGTAGAATGGACAGCGCTAACTATGGCTACACCTTC
-	TRBV15	once	TRBJ1-5	CATSARPAGNQPQHF	TGTGCCACCAGTGCTAGACCCGCTGGCAATCAGCCCCAGCATTTT
-	TRBV11-2	-	TRBJ2-5	CASSLRGVGETQYF	TGTGCCAGCAGCTTACGGGGCGTAGGAGAGACCCAGTACTTC
-	TRBV28	-	TRBJ1-2	CASSPPTANYGYTF	TGTGCCAGCAGTCCTCCGACAGCTAACTATGGCTACACCTTC
-	TRBV2	once	TRBJ1-3	CASTSAAAGNTIYF	TGTGCCAGCACCTCCGCTGCTGCTGGAAACACCATATATTTT
-	TRBV19	once	TRBJ2-3	CASSIQGPWDTQYF	TGTGCCAGTAGTATACAGGGTCCTTGGGATACGCAGTATTTT
TRBD1	TRBV30	-	TRBJ1-6	CAWSGRAGGLSSYNSPLHF	TGTGCCTGGAGTGGACGGGCAGGGGGTCTTAGCTCCTATAATTCACCCCTCCACTTT
-	TRBV10-3	-	TRBJ2-3	CAISGGLGRTDTQYF	TGTGCCATCAGTGGGGGTTTGGGTCGCACAGATACGCAGTATTTT
TRBD2	TRBV18	-	TRBJ2-7	CASAPFSGGNYEQYF	TGTGCCAGCGCCCCCTTTAGCGGGGGGAACTACGAGCAGTACTTC
-	TRBV7-9	-	TRBJ1-4	CASSPGQGTEKLFF	TGTGCCAGCAGCCCGGGCCAGGGAACTGAAAAACTGTTTTTT
TRBD1	TRBV5-1	-	TRBJ2-3	CASRPQGASTDTQYF	TGCGCCAGCAGGCCTCAGGGGGCAAGCACAGATACGCAGTATTTT
-	TRBV7-9	-	TRBJ1-1	CASSLRGYKEAFF	TGTGCCAGCAGCTTGAGGGGTTACAAGGAAGCTTTCTTT
TRBD1	TRBV5-4	-	TRBJ1-6	CASSLIGTGASPLHF	TGTGCCAGCAGCTTGATAGGGACAGGGGCTTCACCCCTCCACTTT
-	TRBV5-4	-	TRBJ2-3	CASKKFGGIWAPVVADTQYF	TGTGCCAGCAAGAAATTCGGGGGAATTTGGGCCCCCGTAGTCGCAGATACGCAGTATTTT
-	TRBV7-2	-	TRBJ2-2	CASSSPFLELFF	TGTGCCAGCAGCTCTCCCTTCCTTGAGCTGTTTTTT
TRBD1	TRBV6-5	-	TRBJ1-6	CASSPRDRQNSPLHF	TGTGCCAGCAGTCCACGGGACAGACAAAATTCACCCCTCCACTTT
-	TRBV7-9	-	TRBJ1-3	CASSLSAPSSGNTIYF	TGTGCCAGCAGCTTATCCGCGCCGTCCTCTGGAAACACCATATATTTT
-	TRBV5-1	-	TRBJ1-1	CASSPSAGGTEAFF	TGCGCCAGCAGCCCCAGTGCCGGGGGGACTGAAGCTTTCTTT
-	TRBV7-6	-	TRBJ2-1	CASSLAAGVRGNEQFF	TGTGCCAGCAGCTTAGCGGCGGGTGTCAGGGGTAATGAGCAGTTCTTC
-	TRBV7-6	-	TRBJ2-2	CASSPGTDTGELFF	TGTGCCAGCAGCCCGGGGACGGACACCGGGGAGCTGTTTTTT
-	TRBV6-1	-	TRBJ2-7	CASTPMGVSYEQYF	TGTGCCAGCACCCCAATGGGGGTTTCCTACGAGCAGTACTTC
-	TRBV7-9	-	TRBJ1-1	CAIPSPVEPEAFF	TGTGCCATCCCATCCCCGGTTGAGCCTGAAGCTTTCTTT
-	TRBV5-5	few	TRBJ1-1	CASSSTGFAEAFF	TGTGCCAGCAGCTCAACAGGGTTTGCTGAAGCTTTCTTT
-	TRBV11-3	-	TRBJ2-3	CASSLGRTSTDTQYF	TGTGCCAGCAGCTTAGGACGGACTAGCACAGATACGCAGTATTTT
-	TRBV11-3	-	TRBJ2-7	CASSLQGTAHEQYF	TGTGCCAGCAGCTTACAGGGGACGGCGCACGAGCAGTACTTC
TRBD1	TRBV10-2	-	TRBJ2-6	CASSDGTGEVTGANVLTF	TGCGCCAGCAGTGACGGGACAGGGGAGGTCACTGGGGCCAACGTCCTGACTTTC
-	TRBV6-1	-	TRBJ1-1	CAISESFERLAFF	TGTGCCATCAGTGAGTCATTTGAAAGGTTGGCTTTCTTT
-	TRBV5-1	-	TRBJ2-5	CASSLGATGGGTQYF	TGCGCCAGCAGCCTAGGGGCTACAGGTGGCGGGACCCAGTACTTC
-	TRBV19	-	TRBJ2-1	CASGQNPRDYNEQFF	TGTGCCAGCGGACAGAATCCAAGGGATTACAATGAGCAGTTCTTC
-	TRBV11-3	-	TRBJ2-1	CASSLTFSRGEQFF	TGTGCCAGCAGCCTTACCTTTTCCCGGGGAGAGCAGTTCTTC
-	TRBV5-4	-	TRBJ2-2	CASSTRGYTGELFF	TGTGCCAGCAGCACCCGAGGGTACACCGGGGAGCTGTTTTTT
-	TRBV7-8	-	TRBJ2-3	CATQNMWGSDTQYF	TGTGCCACCCAGAATATGTGGGGCTCAGATACGCAGTATTTT
-	TRBV5-1	-	TRBJ2-7	CASSEDSPTYEQYF	TGCGCCAGCAGCGAGGACAGTCCGACCTACGAGCAGTACTTC